The 21 T cell receptor beta chains below come from one sample, sequenced in a study of immune heterogeneity within non-small cell lung tumors. Bulk tumor genomic DNA constituted the template, at 600 to 750 ng per sample. Surgical sampling yielded several biopsies per primary tumor (spaced far apart). Patients with untreated, newly diagnosed non-small cell lung cancer underwent curative surgery. Multiplex PCR (32 V and 13 J primers) was used to amplify the TCR beta CDR3. Each CDR3 protein is one row after TCRdb ran MiXCR on the multiplex PCR reads. The repertoire holds 7,200 or so distinct CDR3 sequences, with 20% to 25% as singletons. Source material: lung tumor tissue. The source of these receptors is a man in his 60s with non-small cell lung cancer.

Notes on this clonotype: Just one base apart from a much larger clone, this may be a read error. The conserved phenylalanine or tryptophan normally closing the CDR3 is absent here, so this likely arose from a read error. The J gene is TRBJ2-2, the V gene TRBV7-8; D is uncertain. This CDR3 spans 16 amino acids. Per germline, CDR1 SGHVS and CDR2 FQNEAQ. Trimming pared 3 bases from V and 3 bases from J, leaving 14 bases between. This CDR3 is CASSFNPQVYTGELFI. The CDR3 nucleotides read TGTGCCAGCAGCTTCAACCCCCAGGTTTACACCGGGGAGCTGTTTATT.

This clonotype qualifies as medium-sized (0.01 to 0.1%). V usage is TRBV6-1 and J usage is TRBJ2-1, with 8 bases aligning to TRBD2. The CDR3 has 15 residues. Germline V gives CDR1 MNHNS, CDR2 SASEGT. Trimming took 8 bases from V and 8 from J; bases not matched to a gene: 14. CDR3 protein: CASGYPGLGFDEQFF. CDR3 coding DNA: TGTGCCAGCGGTTATCCGGGACTAGGGTTCGATGAGCAGTTCTTC.

Worth noting for this clonotype: A much more abundant neighbour one base away suggests this may be a read error. The chain recombines TRBV10-3 with TRBJ2-2; 7 nucleotides match TRBD2. The CDR3 has 14 residues. CDR1 ENHRY and CDR2 SYGVKD come from the germline V gene. Trimming removed 6 bases from V and 1 base from J; junction bases left unmatched: 2. DNA for the CDR3: TGTGCCATCAGCGGGGGGATGAACACCGGGGAGCTGTTTTTT. This sequence encodes CAISGGMNTGELFF.

This clonotype came up many times. The chain combines TRBV6-5 with TRBJ1-1; D might be TRBD1 (6 bases). CDR3 size: 18 residues. Germline loops: CDR1 MNHEY, CDR2 SVGAGI. V lost 0 bases and J 5 bases, leaving 22 bases between the germline ends. CDR3: CASSYSPFLNRDGTEAFF. CDR3 bases: TGTGCCAGCAGTTACTCGCCATTCCTTAACAGGGATGGAACTGAAGCTTTCTTT.

Relative to its sample, this clonotype is large (0.1 to 1%). V and J are TRBV27 and TRBJ2-7; no reliable D call. The V and J ends lost 3 bases and 5 bases respectively, with 14 bases between them. Germline assignment: CDR1 MNHEY and CDR2 SMNVEV (reference sequence). The CDR3 runs 14 residues. CDR3 coding DNA: TGTGCCAGCAGTTTTGGTGGGGTCGGTGACGAGCAGTACTTC. Translated, it gives CASSFGGVGDEQYF.

This clonotype showed up many times. This CDR3 is CASSLDRGYEQFF. CDR3 nucleotide sequence: TGTGCCAGTAGTCTGGACAGGGGGTATGAGCAGTTCTTC. The V gene is TRBV19, the J gene TRBJ2-1, with 10 bases that match TRBD1. V lost 5 bases to trimming and J lost 8 bases; unmatched junction nucleotides: 3. Looked up from germline, CDR1 is LNHDA and CDR2 is SQIVND (reference sequence). There are 13 residues in the CDR3.

This chain joins TRBV27 and TRBJ2-5, with D possibly TRBD1 on 5 matching bases. Germline CDR1 MNHEY, CDR2 SMNVEV (reference sequence). The CDR3 has 14 amino acids. The germline V and J ends were trimmed by 6 bases and 2 bases, with 13 bases remaining between them. DNA for the CDR3: TGTGCCAGCAGCCCTTGGGCAGGGCAAGAGACCCAGTACTTC. Translated, it gives CASSPWAGQETQYF.

Relative to its sample, this clonotype is medium-sized (0.01 to 0.1%). The chain has TRBV20-1 and TRBJ1-1; 10 bases match TRBD1. Germline values: CDR1 DFQATT, CDR2 SNEGSKA (reference sequence). V shed 0 bases and J 2 bases; nucleotides not matched to a gene: 3. This CDR3 has 15 amino acids. The CDR3 reads CSARDWDRGNTEAFF. Here the CDR3 DNA reads TGCAGTGCTAGAGATTGGGACAGGGGAAACACTGAAGCTTTCTTT.

Relative to its sample, this clonotype is medium-sized. The CDR3 protein is CASSQYTGGSEQYF. For the CDR3, the DNA is TGTGCCAGCAGCCAGTACACAGGGGGCAGCGAGCAGTACTTC. This chain uses TRBV3-1 with TRBJ2-7, with 9 bases that match TRBD1. J gave up 6 bases and V 3 bases, and 6 bases lay outside the gene matches. The CDR3 spans 14 residues. Germline CDR1 reads LGHDT; CDR2 reads YNNKEL (reference sequence).

In this sample, this clonotype is medium-sized (0.01 to 0.1%). This rearrangement joins TRBV20-1 to TRBJ2-7; D call uncertain. Germline values: CDR1 DFQATT, CDR2 SNEGSKA (reference sequence). The CDR3 consists of 15 residues. V was clipped by 1 base and J by 1 base, with 14 bases between them. DNA of the CDR3: TGCAGTGCTAGAGGGGGTTCCCTGGGATCCTACGAGCAGTACTTC. It encodes CSARGGSLGSYEQYF.

Comment on this clonotype: A much larger clone lies one base from this, so it may be a read error. J is TRBJ2-2 and V is TRBV19; a possible D gene is TRBD1 (7 bases). V lost 5 bases, J lost 7 bases, and 23 bases lay in between. Per germline, CDR1 LNHDA and CDR2 SQIVND (reference sequence). The CDR3 sequence is 17 residues long. The CDR3 bases are TGTGCCAGTAGTCCAAGCTTGACTAGGGGGCGGGGCGGGGAGCTGTTTTTT. Translating gives CASSPSLTRGRGGELFF.

This clonotype ranks as medium-sized (0.01 to 0.1%). This chain uses TRBV5-1 with TRBJ2-1; D tentatively fits TRBD1 or TRBD2 (5 bases each). CDR1 is SGHRS, CDR2 YFSETQ, per germline. The CDR3 totals 15 residues. The V gene lost 5 bases and the J gene lost 0 bases, with 12 bases spanning the gap. The CDR3, as DNA: TGCGCCAGCAGTCGGGACCCGAGCTCCTACAATGAGCAGTTCTTC. Residues: CASSRDPSSYNEQFF.

In this sample, this clonotype turned up many times. This sequence joins TRBV7-3 and TRBJ2-1, with D possibly TRBD2 on 5 matching bases. V was pared by 3 bases and J by 11 bases, with 14 bases between. The CDR3 has 13 amino acids. In germline, CDR1 is SGHTA, CDR2 FQGTGA. The CDR3 bases are TGTGCCAGCAGCTTCTCGCGGGCGACCCAGCAGTTCTTC. The encoded protein is CASSFSRATQQFF.

By sample fraction, this clonotype is medium-sized. The V call is TRBV11-1, the J call TRBJ1-3, with TRBD1 matching over 8 bases. Germline assignment: CDR1 SGHAT and CDR2 FQDESV (reference sequence). The V gene end was trimmed by 4 bases and the J gene end by 4 bases; junction bases not matched to a gene: 6. The CDR3 consists of 15 residues. The CDR3 is CASSYRTGTGNTIYF. The CDR3 bases are TGTGCCAGCAGCTATCGGACAGGGACGGGAAACACCATATATTTT. Full variable domain (missing parts from reference TRBV11-1 and TRBJ1-3): EAEVAQSPRYKITEKSQAVAFWCDPISGHATLYWYRQILGQGPELLVQFQDESVVDDSQLPKDRFSAERLKGVDSTLKIQPAELGDSAMYLCASSYRTGTGNTIYFGEGSWLTVV.

The chain has TRBV28 and TRBJ2-2; D perhaps matches TRBD2 (7 bases). The CDR3 has 16 amino acids. Germline V gene data show CDR1 as MDHEN and CDR2 as SYDVKM. V dropped 6 bases and J dropped 2 bases, with 16 bases sitting between them. CDR3 amino acids: CASRSGGGGNTGELFF. CDR3 nucleotides: TGTGCCAGCAGGTCGGGCGGGGGCGGCAACACCGGGGAGCTGTTTTTT.

This clonotype was detected ten times or more. The V and J genes are TRBV29-1 and TRBJ2-1; D is unresolved. Germline V gene lookup returns CDR1 SQVTM and CDR2 ANQGSEA. The CDR3 covers 13 residues. V dropped 5 bases and J dropped 5 bases, with 13 bases sitting between them. DNA for the CDR3: TGCAGCGTTCGATCGTTGGGGAACAATGAGCAGTTCTTC. This encodes CSVRSLGNNEQFF.

On this clonotype itself: A much larger clone differs by one base, so this may be a read error. The gene calls are TRBV5-4 and TRBJ2-5; 10 positions match TRBD1. The CDR3 is 16 amino acids. The ends lost 8 bases at V and 5 bases at J; junction bases unmatched: 15. Germline CDR1 is SGHNT and CDR2 is YYREEE (reference sequence). The CDR3 here is CARSTRTGGRRETQYF. As DNA, the CDR3 is TGTGCCAGAAGCACCCGGACAGGGGGACGGCGGGAGACCCAGTACTTC.

This clonotype has a handful of counts. A much larger clonotype is one base distant, so this may be a read error. This chain uses TRBV7-9 with TRBJ2-1, with 16 bases fitting TRBD2. The V segment lost 5 bases and the J segment 4 bases; nucleotides outside the gene matches: 14. The germline V gene encodes CDR1 SEHNR and CDR2 FQNEAQ (reference sequence). The CDR3 runs to 20 residues. The CDR3 DNA reads as TGTGCCAGCAGCCCAGGGACTAGCGGGAGGGACACATCATCTTACAATGAGCAGTTCTTC. Protein: CASSPGTSGRDTSSYNEQFF.

By share, this clonotype ranks as medium-sized. The V and J genes are TRBV27 and TRBJ2-1; 7 positions agree with TRBD2. The CDR3 has 14 amino acids. The germline V gene has CDR1 MNHEY and CDR2 SMNVEV (reference sequence). The J segment lost 5 bases and the V segment lost 2 bases, leaving 3 bases of the junction unmatched. CDR3 in amino acids: CASSLAGEDNEQFF. The CDR3 DNA is TGTGCCAGCAGTTTAGCGGGAGAAGACAATGAGCAGTTCTTC.

This clonotype was recorded a few times. The chain carries TRBV5-4 and TRBJ1-2; 8 bases line up with TRBD1. V trimming: 3 bases; J trimming: 5 bases; junction bases outside the gene matches: 12. Germline assignment: CDR1 SGHNT and CDR2 YYREEE (reference sequence). The CDR3 totals 16 residues. DNA of the CDR3: TGTGCCAGCAGCTCCACAGGGACAGGAGAAAAGTATGGCTACACCTTC. It codes for CASSSTGTGEKYGYTF.

For this clonotype: This may stem from a read error, because a much larger clone lies one nucleotide away. The chain combines TRBV11-3 with TRBJ2-5, with D possibly being TRBD2 (5 bases). The CDR3 is 13 amino acids. Germline CDR1 is SGHNT and CDR2 is YENEEA. CDR3 in amino acids: CASSLRAEETPYF. As DNA, the CDR3 is TGTGCCAGCAGCTTGCGAGCGGAAGAGACCCCGTACTTC.